This is a list of T cell receptor beta chains from one sample in a study of blood T cell repertoires in COVID-19. The table came from immunoSEQ multiplex PCR; TCRdb's copy has only in-frame clones and leaves some out. The repertoire includes 400,000 to 550,000 clones, nearly 90% of them detected once, and roughly 1.8% sits in the top ten. Sequenced material: PBMCs or T cells enriched from blood (not recorded which). The receptor set was obtained from a young woman with acute COVID-19. Both conserved end residues are part of each CDR3.

v_gene	j_gene	CDR3aa
TRBV7-9	TRBJ1-1	CASSTSPAEAFF
TRBV7-8	TRBJ2-5	CASSRGLPARTQYF
TRBV7-8	TRBJ2-7	CASSLAVGAGASGSYEQYF
TRBV18	TRBJ1-5	CASSPTRGEGQPQHF
TRBV4-1	TRBJ1-3	CASSQETGTFGGNTIYF
TRBV19	TRBJ2-1	CASALSGMNEQFF
TRBV3-1/TRBV3-2	TRBJ1-5	CASSQGTGTHQPQHF
TRBV10-3	TRBJ2-7	CAISEPGDNEKQYF
TRBV3-1/TRBV3-2	TRBJ2-7	CASSQDPPGASSYEQYF
TRBV21-1	TRBJ2-2	CASSISGTRLSGELFF
TRBV19	TRBJ1-2	CASTPSQGEPIYGYTF
TRBV10-1	TRBJ1-1	CASSVGQGDTEAFF
TRBV4-2	TRBJ2-2	CASTHDRSGGASGELFF
TRBV11-2	TRBJ2-7	CASSFGGYEQYF
TRBV13	TRBJ2-3	CASGRGGTDTQYF
TRBV19	TRBJ2-5	CASSMGLAGRETQYF
TRBV2	TRBJ2-7	CASSERAAYEQYF
TRBV14	TRBJ2-7	CASSSAGWYSYEQYF
TRBV5-5	TRBJ2-2	CASSLFWGDATGELFF
TRBV7-3	TRBJ2-1	CASSLTQAGVYNEQFF
TRBV27	TRBJ1-6	CASSARTGGRSPLHF
TRBV15	TRBJ1-2	CATSRDRGANYGYTF
TRBV18	TRBJ1-2	CASSPGTGPANYGYTF
TRBV7-8	TRBJ1-2	CASSLAHRNYGYTF
TRBV29-1	TRBJ1-2	CSVVDRQGGTNYGYTF
TRBV7-3	TRBJ2-1	CASSLFASGTGVYNEQFF
TRBV29-1	TRBJ2-4	CSVEGGTGGHIQYF
TRBV14	TRBJ1-4	CASSQDAPGLTNEKLFF
TRBV5-8	TRBJ1-2	CASSTTGTFIYGYTF
TRBV4-1	TRBJ1-5	CASSQPLDRVGRRQPQHF
TRBV6-5	TRBJ2-3	CASSLQGLRDTQYF
TRBV15	TRBJ1-3	CATADGGNTIYF
TRBV7-9	TRBJ1-2	CASSSAPSNYGYTF
TRBV5-8	TRBJ1-5	CASSLALYSNQPQHF
TRBV5-1	TRBJ2-5	CASSLGPETNQETQYF
TRBV5-1	TRBJ2-1	CASSFDGGYNEQFF
TRBV7-2	TRBJ1-1	CASGRRGTEAFF
TRBV7-9	TRBJ2-1	CASSPQRGSGEQFF
TRBV4-1	TRBJ1-2	CASSPYSFEGYTF
TRBV4-3	TRBJ2-1	CASSQSRGDNEQFF
TRBV10-1	TRBJ2-1	CASSESREWYNEQFF
TRBV2	TRBJ1-1	CASSERTGNTEAFF
TRBV5-1	TRBJ2-7	CASSGKKQVSSSYEQYF
TRBV5-4	TRBJ2-5	CASSHGGIVSGETQYF
TRBV28	TRBJ2-3	CASSLGAGPATDTQYF
TRBV7-9	TRBJ2-7	CASTLGLAGEQYF
TRBV7-2	TRBJ2-1	CASSLGLAGVNEQFF
TRBV6-6	TRBJ2-1	CASRIAGGQVSEQFF
TRBV18	TRBJ2-7	CASSPAGSYEQYF
TRBV5-6	TRBJ1-1	CASSFGTGSTEAFF
TRBV7-2	TRBJ1-1	CASSFMNTEAFF
TRBV5-8	TRBJ1-5	CASSPSGQGGNQPQHF
TRBV15	TRBJ1-5	CATSSRVSNQPQHF
TRBV6-5	TRBJ2-7	CASSYSSVGYEQYF
TRBV9	TRBJ2-1	CASSASGLAGEEQFF
TRBV7-2	TRBJ2-7	CASSYGLAPYEQYF
TRBV11-2	TRBJ2-7	CASSLSVSRDEQYF
TRBV6-5	TRBJ2-7	CASSLLTGGEQYF